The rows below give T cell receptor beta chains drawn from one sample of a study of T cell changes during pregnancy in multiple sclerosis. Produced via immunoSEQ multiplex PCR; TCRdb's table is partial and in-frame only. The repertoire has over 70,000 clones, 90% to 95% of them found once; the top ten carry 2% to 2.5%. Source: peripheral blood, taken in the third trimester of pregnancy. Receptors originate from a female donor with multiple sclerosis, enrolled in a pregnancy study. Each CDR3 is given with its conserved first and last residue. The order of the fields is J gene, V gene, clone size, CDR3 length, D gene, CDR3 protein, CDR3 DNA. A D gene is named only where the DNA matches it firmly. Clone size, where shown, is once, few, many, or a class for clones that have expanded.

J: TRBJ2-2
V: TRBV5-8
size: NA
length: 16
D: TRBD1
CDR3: CASSYPGTVNTGELFF
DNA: TGTGCCAGCAGCTACCCCGGGACAGTGAACACCGGGGAGCTGTTTTTT

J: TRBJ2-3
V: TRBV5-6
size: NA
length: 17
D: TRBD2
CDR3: CASSSRGSGRAPRTQYF
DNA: TGTGCCAGCAGCTCTAGAGGGAGCGGGAGGGCCCCTAGGACGCAGTATTTT

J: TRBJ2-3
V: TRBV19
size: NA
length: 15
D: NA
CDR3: CASSPPTGRTDTQYF
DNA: TGTGCCAGTAGTCCCCCGACAGGTCGCACAGATACGCAGTATTTT

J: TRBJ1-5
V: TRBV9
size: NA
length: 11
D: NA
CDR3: CASSLQTQGPF
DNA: TGTGCCAGCAGCCTACAGACCCAGGGCCCTTTT

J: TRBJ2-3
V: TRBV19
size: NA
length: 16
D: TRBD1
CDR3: CASSIEGTGATDTQYF
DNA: TGTGCCAGTAGTATAGAGGGGACAGGGGCTACAGATACGCAGTATTTT

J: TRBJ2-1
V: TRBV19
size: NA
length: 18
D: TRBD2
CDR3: CASSPPTGGLAGSRGQFF
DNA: TGTGCCAGTAGCCCCCCGACGGGGGGACTAGCGGGCAGCCGGGGGCAGTTCTTC

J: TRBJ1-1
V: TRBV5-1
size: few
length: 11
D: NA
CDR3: CASSLTGEAFF
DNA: TGCGCCAGCAGCTTAACAGGGGAAGCTTTCTTT

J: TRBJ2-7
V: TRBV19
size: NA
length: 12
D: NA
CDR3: CARRAPTYEQYF
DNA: TGTGCCAGGCGGGCCCCAACCTACGAGCAGTACTTC

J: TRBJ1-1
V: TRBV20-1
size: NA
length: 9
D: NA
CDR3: CSASRGAFF
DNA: TGCAGTGCTAGCCGCGGTGCTTTCTTT

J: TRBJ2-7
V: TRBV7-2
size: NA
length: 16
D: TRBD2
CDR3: CASSLRTSGFSYEQYF
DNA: TGTGCCAGCAGCTTGCGGACTAGCGGGTTCTCCTACGAGCAGTACTTC

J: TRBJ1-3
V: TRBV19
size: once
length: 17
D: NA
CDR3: CASRDSLWGLSGNTIYF
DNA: TGTGCCAGTAGAGACAGTTTATGGGGCCTCTCTGGAAACACCATATATTTT

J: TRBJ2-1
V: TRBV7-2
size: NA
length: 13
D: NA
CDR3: CASSLYSYNEQFF
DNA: TGTGCCAGCAGCCTTTATTCCTACAATGAGCAGTTCTTC

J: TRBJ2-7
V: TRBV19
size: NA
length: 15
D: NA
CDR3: CASSTSGTGSYEQYF
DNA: TGTGCCAGTAGTACAAGCGGGACAGGTTCCTACGAGCAGTACTTC

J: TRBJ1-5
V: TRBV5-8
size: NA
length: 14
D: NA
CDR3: CASSLAGLNQPQHF
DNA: TGTGCCAGCAGCTTAGCGGGGCTCAATCAGCCCCAGCATTTT

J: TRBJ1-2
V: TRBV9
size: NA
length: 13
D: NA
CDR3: CASSTGTLYGYTF
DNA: TGTGCCAGCAGCACCGGGACACTCTATGGCTACACCTTC

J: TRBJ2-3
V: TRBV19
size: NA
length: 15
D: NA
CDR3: CASRTLGGGTDTQYF
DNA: TGTGCCAGTAGGACCCTCGGGGGAGGCACAGATACGCAGTATTTT

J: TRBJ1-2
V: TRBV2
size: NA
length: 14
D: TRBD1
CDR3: CASSTGVGNYGYTF
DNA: TGTGCCAGCAGCACAGGGGTTGGTAACTATGGCTACACCTTC

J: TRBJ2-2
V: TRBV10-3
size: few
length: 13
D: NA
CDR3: CATRGPGTGELFF
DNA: TGTGCCACCCGAGGGCCGGGCACCGGGGAGCTGTTTTTT

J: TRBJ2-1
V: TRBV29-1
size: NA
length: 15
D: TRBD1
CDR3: CSVDYGRGSMNEQFF
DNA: TGCAGCGTTGACTACGGCAGGGGGTCGATGAATGAGCAGTTCTTC

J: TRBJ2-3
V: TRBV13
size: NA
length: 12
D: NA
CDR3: CASSSQTDTQYF
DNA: TGTGCCAGCAGCTCACAGACAGATACGCAGTATTTT

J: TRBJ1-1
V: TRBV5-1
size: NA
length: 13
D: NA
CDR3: CASSLVEGTEAFF
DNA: TGCGCCAGCAGCTTGGTAGAGGGCACTGAAGCTTTCTTT

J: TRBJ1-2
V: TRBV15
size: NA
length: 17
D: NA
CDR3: CATSRGRGTKTNYGYTF
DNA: TGTGCCACCAGCAGAGGTAGGGGGACCAAGACCAACTATGGCTACACCTTC

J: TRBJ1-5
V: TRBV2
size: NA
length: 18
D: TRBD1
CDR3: CASSGDGQGAEHNQPQHF
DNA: TGTGCCAGCAGTGGGGACGGACAGGGGGCCGAACACAATCAGCCCCAGCATTTT

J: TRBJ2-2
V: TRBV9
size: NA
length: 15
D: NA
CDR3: CASSVERAGAGELFF
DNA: TGTGCCAGCAGCGTAGAGAGGGCAGGGGCCGGGGAGCTGTTTTTT

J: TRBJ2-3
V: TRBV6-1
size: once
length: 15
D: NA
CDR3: CASSDSTDRTDTQYF
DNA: TGTGCCAGCAGTGACTCAACAGACAGGACAGATACGCAGTATTTT

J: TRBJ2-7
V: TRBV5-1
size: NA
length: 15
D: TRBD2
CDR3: CASSLGTSGSYEQYF
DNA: TGCGCCAGCAGCTTGGGGACTAGTGGTTCCTACGAGCAGTACTTC

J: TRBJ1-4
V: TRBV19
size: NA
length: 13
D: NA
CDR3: CASSSRGDEKLFF
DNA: TGTGCCAGTAGTTCGCGGGGAGACGAAAAACTGTTTTTT

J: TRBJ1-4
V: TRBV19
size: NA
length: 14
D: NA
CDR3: CATAEDSDNEKLFF
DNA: TGTGCCACAGCGGAGGACAGTGATAATGAAAAACTGTTTTTT

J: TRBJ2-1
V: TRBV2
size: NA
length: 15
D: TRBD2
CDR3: CASRQLAGGRSEQFF
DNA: TGTGCCAGCAGACAACTAGCGGGAGGGAGAAGTGAGCAGTTCTTC

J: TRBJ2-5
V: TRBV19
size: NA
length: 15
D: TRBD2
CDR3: CASSMRSGREETQYF
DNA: TGTGCCAGTAGTATGCGTAGCGGGAGGGAAGAGACCCAGTACTTC

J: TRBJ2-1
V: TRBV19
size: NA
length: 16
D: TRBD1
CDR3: CASSIPGQGATNEQFF
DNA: TGTGCCAGTAGTATACCGGGACAGGGGGCTACCAATGAGCAGTTCTTC

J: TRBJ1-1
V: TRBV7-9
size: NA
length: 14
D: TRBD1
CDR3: CASSPDRGFTEAFF
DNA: TGTGCCAGCAGCCCTGACAGGGGGTTCACTGAAGCTTTCTTT

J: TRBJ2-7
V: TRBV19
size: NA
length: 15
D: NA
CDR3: CASSALGLGTYEQYF
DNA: TGTGCCAGTAGTGCCCTGGGACTCGGTACCTACGAGCAGTACTTC

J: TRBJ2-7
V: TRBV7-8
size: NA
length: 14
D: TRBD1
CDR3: CASSTRQGKYEQYF
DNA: TGTGCCAGCAGCACCCGACAGGGAAAATACGAGCAGTACTTC

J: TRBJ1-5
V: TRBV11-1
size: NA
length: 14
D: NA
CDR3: CASSPGHSNQPQHF
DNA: TGTGCCAGCAGCCCCGGACATAGCAATCAGCCCCAGCATTTT

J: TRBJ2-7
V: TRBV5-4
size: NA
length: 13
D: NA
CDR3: CASSFPGPYEQYF
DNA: TGTGCCAGCAGCTTCCCAGGGCCCTACGAGCAGTACTTC

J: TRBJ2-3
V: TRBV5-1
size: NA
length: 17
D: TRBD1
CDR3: CASSSHLGQGTTDTQYF
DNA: TGCGCCAGCAGCTCGCATCTGGGACAGGGTACCACAGATACGCAGTATTTT

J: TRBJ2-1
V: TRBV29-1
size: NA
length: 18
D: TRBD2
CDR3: CSVEVWGASGSGDNEQFF
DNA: TGCAGCGTTGAAGTCTGGGGGGCTAGCGGGAGCGGGGATAATGAGCAGTTCTTC

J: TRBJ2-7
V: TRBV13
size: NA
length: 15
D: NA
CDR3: CASSLGNGVSYEQYF
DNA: TGTGCCAGCAGCTTAGGAAACGGGGTCTCCTACGAGCAGTACTTC

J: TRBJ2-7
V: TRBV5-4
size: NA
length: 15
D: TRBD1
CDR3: CASSPGTVTTYEQYF
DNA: TGTGCCAGCAGCCCGGGGACAGTAACGACCTACGAGCAGTACTTC

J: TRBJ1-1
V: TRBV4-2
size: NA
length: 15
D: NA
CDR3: CASSQELGLNTEAFF
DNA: TGTGCCAGCAGCCAAGAGCTGGGGCTGAACACTGAAGCTTTCTTT

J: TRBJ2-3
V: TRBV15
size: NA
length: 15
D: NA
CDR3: CATSDRRQGSHTQYF
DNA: TGTGCCACCAGCGACCGGAGGCAGGGGTCCCATACGCAGTATTTT

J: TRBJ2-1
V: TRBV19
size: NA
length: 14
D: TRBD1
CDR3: CASSGLDRGHEQFF
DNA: TGTGCCAGTAGTGGGCTGGACAGGGGCCATGAGCAGTTCTTC

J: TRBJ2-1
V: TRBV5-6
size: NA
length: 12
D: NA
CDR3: CASSLLVNEQFF
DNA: TGTGCCAGCAGCTTGTTAGTAAATGAGCAGTTCTTC

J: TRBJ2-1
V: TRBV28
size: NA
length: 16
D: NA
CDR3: CASSSVWYSSYNEQFF
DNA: TGTGCCAGCAGCTCCGTATGGTATAGCTCCTACAATGAGCAGTTCTTC

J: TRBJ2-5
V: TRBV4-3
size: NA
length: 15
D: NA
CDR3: CASSRFPGLQETQYF
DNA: TGCGCCAGCAGCCGATTCCCGGGACTGCAAGAGACCCAGTACTTC

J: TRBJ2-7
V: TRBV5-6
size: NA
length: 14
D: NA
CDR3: CASSLGGTTYEQYF
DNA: TGTGCCAGCAGCTTGGGCGGGACGACCTACGAGCAGTACTTC

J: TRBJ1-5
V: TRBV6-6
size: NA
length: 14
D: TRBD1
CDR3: CASSETGGFQPQHF
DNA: TGTGCCAGCAGCGAAACAGGGGGCTTTCAGCCCCAGCATTTT

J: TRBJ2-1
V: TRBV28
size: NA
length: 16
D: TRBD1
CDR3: CASSLAGTGIYNEQFF
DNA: TGTGCCAGCAGTTTAGCGGGGACAGGGATTTACAATGAGCAGTTCTTC

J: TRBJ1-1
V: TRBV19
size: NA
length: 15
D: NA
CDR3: CASSIVGVGGTEAFF
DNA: TGTGCCAGTAGTATAGTAGGGGTCGGCGGCACTGAAGCTTTCTTT

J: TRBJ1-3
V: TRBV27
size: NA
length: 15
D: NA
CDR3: CASSLNILSGNTIYF
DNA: TGTGCCAGCAGTTTAAACATTCTCTCTGGAAACACCATATATTTT

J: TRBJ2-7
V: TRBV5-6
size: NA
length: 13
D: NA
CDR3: CASSLYASEEQYF
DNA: TGTGCCAGCAGCTTGTATGCGAGTGAAGAGCAGTACTTC

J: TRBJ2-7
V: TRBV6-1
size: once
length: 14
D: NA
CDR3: CASSETGGDYEQYF
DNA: TGTGCCAGCAGTGAAACAGGGGGGGACTACGAGCAGTACTTC